This T cell receptor (beta chain) was sequenced during a study of shared clonotypes between healthy human individuals. About the research overall: The donors, a couple of women and a few men, were aged 18 to 49. Study-level findings and limits: Sampling was confined to blood; repertoires within tissues likely differ. Clonotype sharing among donors was thought likely to change with sequencing depth.

The study separated CD4+ cells into CD45RA+ naive and CD45RA-negative memory subsets. The CDR3 totals 14 residues. Germline V gene sequence: CDR1 MNHNY, CDR2 SVGAGI (reference sequence). Trimming at V came to 6 bases and at J to 2 bases, leaving 5 bases not matched to a gene. Sequenced by immunoSEQ multiplex PCR; TCRdb stores in-frame clones only, minus some. The sample has more than 2 million clones; 90% to 95% are singletons. In its sample, this clone was seen once. The antigen is unknown. The sequenced material came from naive CD4+ T cells sorted from blood. Noted subset: CD45RA+ positively selected. The TCR was taken from a man younger than 35 in good health. The chain employs TRBV6-6 and TRBJ2-7, with TRBD1 identical over 9 bases. CDR3: CASSQGQGTYEQYF. In DNA form, the CDR3 reads TGTGCCAGCAGCCAGGGACAGGGAACCTACGAGCAGTACTTC.